A single sample gave rise to the 28 T cell receptor beta chains below, sequenced in a study of T cells in women clearing cervical HPV infection. The assay was immunoSEQ multiplex PCR, and TCRdb's table has in-frame clones only and misses some. The repertoire table contains roughly 13,000 clones. What was sequenced was blood buffy coat. These TCRs come from a woman between 18 and 70 years old with a cervical HPV16 infection that either progressed to CIN3+ or cleared (not recorded which).

Comment on this clone: Read data end 3 residues before the CDR3 end; the end is taken from the germline J gene. The V call is TRBV20-1, the J call TRBJ2-7; 7 bases match TRBD2. V was pared by 1 base and J by 2 bases, with 8 bases of the junction left unmatched. The germline V gene has CDR1 DFQATT and CDR2 SNEGSKA (reference sequence). The length of the CDR3 is 15 residues. CDR3 DNA (partial): TGCAGTGCTAGAGTCTTTAGCGGGTATGCCTACGAG. As protein: CSARVFSGYAYE. The whole CDR3 is CSARVFSGYAYEQYF.

A note on this clone: The observed sequence ends 3 residues before the CDR3 terminus, with the missing tail filled in from the germline J gene. This sequence joins TRBV25-1 and TRBJ2-3; 9 bases match TRBD2. This CDR3 contains 15 residues. The J segment lost 0 bases and the V segment lost 4 bases, leaving 2 bases of the junction unmatched. Germline CDR1 and CDR2: MGHDK and SYGVNS. Partial CDR3 DNA: TGTGCCAGCAGTGGAACTAGCGGGAGCACAGATACG. Translating gives CASSGTSGSTDT. The complete CDR3 sequence is CASSGTSGSTDTQYF.

Regarding this clone: Mismatch with germline at one junction end may stem from a read error. The observed sequence ends 3 residues before the CDR3 terminus, with the missing tail filled in from the germline J gene. Other nucleotide sequences in the sample specify the same CDR3. The gene calls are TRBV7-6 and TRBJ1-3; 7 nucleotides agree with TRBD1. In germline, CDR1 is SGHVS, CDR2 FNYEAQ. CDR3 length: 16 residues. The CDR3 spells CASSQQSTGPGNTIYF. The sequenced part of the CDR3 DNA is TGTGCCAGCAGCCAACAATCGACAGGGCCTGGAAACACG.

Frequency places this clone as medium-sized. The read falls 3 residues short of the CDR3 end, and the missing part is taken from the germline J gene. The chain couples TRBV18 to TRBJ2-1; tentatively, D is TRBD2 (5 bases). Germline CDR1 reads KGHSH; CDR2 reads LQKENI. V was trimmed by 4 bases and J by 0 bases, leaving 10 bases between them. The length of the CDR3 is 15 residues. CDR3 sequence: CASSLAQSSYNEQFF. The DNA read from the CDR3 is TGTGCCAGCTCACTAGCGCAGAGCTCCTACAATGAG.

With respect to this clone: The CDR3 end falls 3 residues outside the read, so it is completed with the germline J gene. This chain links TRBV20-1 with TRBJ2-7; D remains ambiguous. With 2 bases removed from V and 5 bases from J, the gap between germline ends came to 10 bases. The CDR3 contains 12 residues. Germline V CDR1 and CDR2: DFQATT, SNEGSKA (reference sequence). CDR3 DNA, as far as it was read: TGCAGTGCTAGATCGCAGGCCCACGAG. Translated, it gives CSARSQAHE. The full-length CDR3 reads as CSARSQAHEQYF.

Comment on this clone: The read halts 3 residues ahead of the CDR3 end, with the missing end drawn from the germline J gene. The chain is built from TRBV20-1 and TRBJ2-7, with TRBD2 identical over 10 bases. This CDR3 is 13 amino acids long. The J segment lost 3 bases and the V segment lost 1 base, leaving 0 bases of the junction unmatched. The germline CDR1 and CDR2 sequences are DFQATT and SNEGSKA (reference sequence). Here the CDR3 reads CSARASGGYEQYF. The CDR3 DNA, read in part, is TGCAGTGCTAGAGCTAGCGGGGGCTACGAG.

Regarding this clone: The read halts 3 residues ahead of the CDR3 end, with the missing end drawn from the germline J gene. This chain joins TRBV7-8 and TRBJ1-2; the D is unclear. CDR1 and CDR2 from the germline V gene are SGHVS and FQNEAQ. This CDR3 region has 14 residues. CDR3 DNA (partial): TGTGCCAGCAGCCTCCTCGGACGGCGGGATACC. Protein sequence: CASSLLGRRDT. The complete CDR3 sequence is CASSLLGRRDTYTF.

Concerning this clone itself: The read is 3 residues too short to cover the CDR3 end, so that end is filled in from the germline J gene. The V call is TRBV5-1, the J call TRBJ2-2; 8 bases match TRBD1. There are 15 residues in the CDR3. Germline loops: CDR1 SGHRS, CDR2 YFSETQ. The CDR3 reads CASSSLQGVEEKLFF. The DNA read from the CDR3 is TGCGCCAGCAGCTCCCTACAGGGGGTTGAGGAAAAG.

Incomplete CDR3 DNA: TGTGCCAGTAGAGGACTGGGAGACAATGAC. This codes for CASRGLGDND. The full CDR3 protein is CASRGLGDNDYTF. The chain employs TRBV19 and TRBJ1-2; no reliable D call. The sequence runs out 3 residues before the end of the CDR3; the remainder is reconstructed from the germline J gene. CDR1 LNHDA and CDR2 SQIVND come from the germline V gene (reference sequence). The CDR3 has 13 amino acids.

Comments on this clone: The read falls 3 residues short of the CDR3 end, and the missing part is taken from the germline J gene. The chain couples TRBV10-3 to TRBJ2-5, with 9 bases fitting TRBD1. V lost 5 bases to trimming and J lost 1 base; unmatched junction nucleotides: 5. There are 15 residues in the CDR3. CDR1 and CDR2 from the germline V gene are ENHRY and SYGVKD. The sequenced CDR3 bases are TGTGCCATCAGTTGGGCGACAGGGGGCCAAGAGACC. Protein sequence: CAISWATGGQET. Given in full, the CDR3 is CAISWATGGQETQYF.

As to this clone: The CDR3 end is not reached by the read, which stops 3 residues before it; the germline J gene fills it in. V is TRBV27 and J is TRBJ2-7; unclear D gene. The CDR3 runs to 11 residues. The germline V gene has CDR1 MNHEY and CDR2 SMNVEV (reference sequence). V lost 4 bases and J 3 bases, leaving 4 bases between the germline ends. This CDR3 is CASSSIYEQYF. The DNA read from the CDR3 is TGTGCCAGCAGTTCTATCTACGAG.

On this clone: Coverage ceases 3 residues before the CDR3 finishes, and the germline J gene fills in the end. The chain links TRBV19 to TRBJ1-1, with 9 bases aligning to TRBD1. This CDR3 comprises 17 residues. V dropped 2 bases and J dropped 4; count of bases not matched to a gene: 11. CDR1 is LNHDA, CDR2 SQIVND, per germline (reference sequence). CDR3 sequence: CASSIYRDRVGGTEAFF. The CDR3 DNA, read in part, is TGTGCCAGTAGTATATATAGGGACAGGGTCGGTGGCACTGAA.

In the case of this clone: The CDR3 end lies 3 residues beyond the end of the read and is filled in from the germline J gene. The chain carries TRBV6-2 or TRBV6-3 and TRBJ2-7, with D maybe TRBD2 (6 bases). The CDR3 loop spans 16 amino acids. V was pared by 2 bases and J by 0 bases, with 14 bases between. Germline CDR1 and CDR2: MNHEY and SVGEGT. This CDR3 reads CASSYPDYRSSYEQYF. The CDR3 bases that were read are TGTGCCAGCAGTTACCCGGACTACCGCAGCTCCTACGAG.

With respect to this clone: The read halts 3 residues ahead of the CDR3 end, with the missing end drawn from the germline J gene. V gene TRBV19 combines with J gene TRBJ1-2; D is possibly TRBD1 (6 bases). The CDR3 sequence is 14 residues long. Germline V lookup: CDR1 LNHDA, CDR2 SQIVND (reference sequence). The CDR3 loop reads CASRPGGAKNIYTF. The CDR3 DNA, read in part, is TGTGCCAGTAGACCGGGGGGGGCCAAAAACATC.

On this clone itself: Read coverage stops 3 residues before the CDR3 terminus; the germline J gene supplies the remainder. This chain uses TRBV20-1 with TRBJ2-7; 7 nucleotides match TRBD1. The germline gives CDR1 DFQATT, CDR2 SNEGSKA (reference sequence). Trimming removed 4 bases from V and 2 bases from J; junction bases left unmatched: 5. CDR3 size: 13 residues. CDR3 DNA (partial): TGCAGTGCTAAAAAGGGGGCACCCTACGAG. Its protein product is CSAKKGAPYE. From start to end, the CDR3 is CSAKKGAPYEQYF.

As regards this clone: The read ends 3 residues early relative to the CDR3; the germline J gene fills the gap. This rearrangement joins TRBV10-3 to TRBJ1-1, with 8 bases that match TRBD1. Looked up from germline, CDR1 is ENHRY and CDR2 is SYGVKD. V was clipped by 6 bases and J by 4 bases; unmatched bases: 7. This CDR3 comprises 14 residues. CDR3 bases read: TGTGCCATCAGATTCGGACAGGGTAGCACTGAA. Amino acid sequence: CAIRFGQGSTE. The whole CDR3 sequence reads CAIRFGQGSTEAFF.

With respect to this clone: The observed sequence ends 3 residues before the CDR3 terminus, with the missing tail filled in from the germline J gene. V usage is TRBV20-1 and J usage is TRBJ1-1; no clear D. This CDR3 region has 12 residues. Germline V gene lookup returns CDR1 DFQATT and CDR2 SNEGSKA (reference sequence). The CDR3 sequence: CSARIGLVLAFF. Partial CDR3 DNA: TGCAGTGCTAGGATCGGACTAGTTTTA.

To note about this clone: The read halts 3 residues ahead of the CDR3 end, with the missing end drawn from the germline J gene. The chain uses TRBV6-7 and TRBJ2-1; 14 bases are a match to TRBD2. TRBV6-7 is assigned to the ORF class and has an uncertain function. The CDR3 is made up of 18 amino acids. V lost 4 bases to trimming and J lost 0 bases; unmatched junction nucleotides: 5. The chain's CDR3 is CASSLGLAGGGSYNEQFF. The sequenced part of the CDR3 DNA is TGTGCCAGCAGTTTAGGACTAGCGGGAGGAGGCTCCTACAATGAG.

Worth noting for this clone: The CDR3 extends 3 residues past the end of the read, so its final part is completed from the germline J gene. The V gene is TRBV7-9, the J gene TRBJ2-5, with 9 bases lining up with TRBD2. The CDR3 loop spans 14 amino acids. Germline loops: CDR1 SEHNR, CDR2 FQNEAQ (reference sequence). J gave up 5 bases and V 3 bases, and 4 bases lay outside the gene matches. The DNA read from the CDR3 is TGTGCCAGCAGCTTCGCGGGGGGGCCGGAGACC. It specifies CASSFAGGPET. The whole CDR3 protein is CASSFAGGPETQYF.

This clone shows up as medium-sized by frequency. The read is 3 residues too short to cover the CDR3 end, so that end is filled in from the germline J gene. The chain recombines TRBV5-1 with TRBJ2-3; 7 positions match TRBD1. The germline CDR1 and CDR2 sequences are SGHRS and YFSETQ. V shed 4 bases, J shed 6 bases, and the junction held 8 bases outside the gene matches. CDR3 length equals 14 residues. CDR3 sequence reads: CASSPGQSADTQYF. The DNA read from the CDR3 is TGCGCCAGCAGCCCGGGACAGTCCGCGGATACG. The complete variable domain, with remaining parts taken from reference TRBV5-1 and TRBJ2-3, reads KAGVTQTPRYLIKTRGQQVTLSCSPISGHRSVSWYQQTPGQGLQFLFEYFSETQRNKGNFPGRFSGRQFSNSRSEMNVSTLELGDSALYLCASSPGQSADTQYFGPGTRLTVL.

On this clone: The read ends 3 residues early relative to the CDR3; the germline J gene fills the gap. This rearrangement joins TRBV11-2 to TRBJ1-2, with D possibly being TRBD1 (5 bases). The CDR3 runs to 14 residues. Germline lookup yields CDR1 SGHAT and CDR2 FQNNGV. The CDR3 bases that were read are TGTGCCAGCAGCTTAATGGGGGACTCCTACGAC. It encodes CASSLMGDSYD. The full-length CDR3 reads as CASSLMGDSYDYTF.

As concerns this clone: The CDR3 goes on 3 residues after the read ends, and that part is filled in from the germline J gene. The V call is TRBV20-1, the J call TRBJ1-2; 7 bases fit TRBD1. CDR3 length equals 13 residues. The germline V gene encodes CDR1 DFQATT and CDR2 SNEGSKA (reference sequence). With 6 bases clipped from V and 4 bases from J, the junction kept 8 bases outside the gene matches. Here the CDR3 reads CSARPGTAYGYTF. The sequenced part of the CDR3 DNA is TGCAGTGCCCGCCCCGGGACAGCCTATGGC.

As concerns this clone: From the germline J gene comes the end of the CDR3, since the read stops 3 residues before it. The genes are TRBV7-6 and TRBJ2-5; 7 bases align to TRBD2. CDR3 size: 14 residues. Germline CDR1 and CDR2: SGHVS and FNYEAQ. Germline trimming cut 2 bases from V and 1 base from J; bases unmatched to any gene: 1. The sequenced part of the CDR3 DNA is TGTGCCAGCAGCTTATGGGGGGGCCAAGAGACC. Protein sequence: CASSLWGGQET. Given in full, the CDR3 is CASSLWGGQETQYF.

As to this clone: The read finishes 3 residues shy of the CDR3 end, and the germline J gene is used to complete it. This chain connects TRBV19 to TRBJ2-3, with 10 positions matching TRBD1. The length of the CDR3 is 16 residues. From germline, CDR1 is LNHDA and CDR2 SQIVND (reference sequence). The part of the CDR3 DNA that was read is TGTGCCAGTAGCAGACTCCGGGACAGGGGTGGGGAGACG. Its protein is CASSRLRDRGGET. The complete CDR3 protein is CASSRLRDRGGETQYF.

Concerning this clone: The CDR3 is cut off 3 residues early in the read; its end comes from the germline J gene. The rearrangement joins TRBV9 to TRBJ2-1, with TRBD1 as a possible D gene (7 bases). CDR3 length: 17 amino acids. Trimming took 4 bases from V and 3 from J, leaving 20 bases between them. Looked up from germline, CDR1 is SGDLS and CDR2 is YYNGEE. The CDR3 protein is CASSTTTGGTVYNEQFF. The sequenced part of the CDR3 DNA is TGTGCCAGCAGCACGACCACGGGCGGGACAGTCTACAATGAG. Combining the CDR3 with reference TRBV9 and TRBJ2-1 gives the whole variable domain DSGVTQTPKHLITATGQRVTLRCSPRSGDLSVYWYQQSLDQGLQFLIQYYNGEERAKGNILERFSAQQFPDLHSELNLSSLELGDSALYFCASSTTTGGTVYNEQFFGPGTRLTVL.

Points on this clone: The read ends 3 residues before the CDR3 terminus; that terminus is restored from the germline J gene. The rearrangement uses TRBV19 and TRBJ2-2, with TRBD2 as a possible D gene (6 bases). CDR1 is LNHDA and CDR2 is SQIVND in the germline V gene (reference sequence). CDR3 size: 17 residues. Trimming left V 7 bases short and J 4 bases short, with 22 bases between. The DNA read from the CDR3 is TGTGCCAGTATGGGGGGATACGATTGGGGCCTCACCGGGGAG. Translating gives CASMGGYDWGLTGE. The whole CDR3 protein reads CASMGGYDWGLTGELFF. The variable domain in full, completed from reference TRBV19 and TRBJ2-2, reads DGGITQSPKYLFRKEGQNVTLSCEQNLNHDAMYWYRQDPGQGLRLIYYSQIVNDFQKGDIAEGYSVSREKKESFPLTVTSAQKNPTAFYLCASMGGYDWGLTGELFFGEGSRLTVL.

Turning to this clone: The read terminates 3 residues ahead of where the CDR3 ends, so the germline J gene completes it. J is TRBJ1-1 and V is TRBV19, with 8 bases matching TRBD1. The V segment lost 4 bases and the J segment 4 bases; nucleotides outside the gene matches: 14. CDR3 size: 17 residues. Germline V gene lookup returns CDR1 LNHDA and CDR2 SQIVND (reference sequence). CDR3 loop: CASSTGQVGGVTTEAFF. The DNA read from the CDR3 is TGTGCCAGTAGTACGGGACAGGTCGGGGGTGTGACCACTGAA.

As concerns this clone: The CDR3 extends 3 residues past the end of the read, so its final part is completed from the germline J gene. The gene calls are TRBV7-6 and TRBJ2-6; TRBD1 or TRBD2 may be the D gene (5 bases each). From germline, CDR1 is SGHVS and CDR2 FNYEAQ. The CDR3 contains 16 residues. Trimming removed 5 bases at V and 0 bases at J, with 11 bases between. The part of the CDR3 DNA that was read is TGTGCCAGCAGCGAGGGGCCGAGCTCTGGGGCCAACGTC. Amino acid sequence: CASSEGPSSGANV. The entire CDR3 is CASSEGPSSGANVLTF.